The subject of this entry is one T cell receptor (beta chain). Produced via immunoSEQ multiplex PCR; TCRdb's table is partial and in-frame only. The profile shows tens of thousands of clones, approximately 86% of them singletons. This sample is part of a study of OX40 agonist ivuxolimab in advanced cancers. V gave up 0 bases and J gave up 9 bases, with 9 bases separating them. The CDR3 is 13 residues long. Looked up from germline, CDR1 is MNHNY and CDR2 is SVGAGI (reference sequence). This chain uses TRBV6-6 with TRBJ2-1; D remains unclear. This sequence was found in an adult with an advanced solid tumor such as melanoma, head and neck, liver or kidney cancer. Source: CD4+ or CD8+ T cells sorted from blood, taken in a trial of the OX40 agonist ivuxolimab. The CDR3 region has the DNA TGTGCCAGCAGTTACTCAGGTTGGGGTGAGCAGTTCTTC. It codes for CASSYSGWGEQFF.